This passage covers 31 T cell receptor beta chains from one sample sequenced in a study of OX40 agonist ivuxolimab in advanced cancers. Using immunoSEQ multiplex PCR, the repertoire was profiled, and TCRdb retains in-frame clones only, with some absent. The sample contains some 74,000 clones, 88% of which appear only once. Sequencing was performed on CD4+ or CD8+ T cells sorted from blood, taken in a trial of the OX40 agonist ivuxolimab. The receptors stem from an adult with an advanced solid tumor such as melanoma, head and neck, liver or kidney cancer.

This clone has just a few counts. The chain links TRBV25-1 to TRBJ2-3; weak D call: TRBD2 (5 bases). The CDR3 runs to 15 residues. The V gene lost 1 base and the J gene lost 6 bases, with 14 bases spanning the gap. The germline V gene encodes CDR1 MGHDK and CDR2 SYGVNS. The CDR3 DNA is TGTGCCAGCAGTGAATTGGAGGTGGTGATGGATACGCAGTATTTT. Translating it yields CASSELEVVMDTQYF.

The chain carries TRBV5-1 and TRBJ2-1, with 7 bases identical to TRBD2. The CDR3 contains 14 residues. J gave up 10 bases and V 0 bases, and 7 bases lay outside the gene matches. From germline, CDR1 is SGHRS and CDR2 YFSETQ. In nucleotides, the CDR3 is TGCGCCAGCAGCTTGGAGGGCGGGAGTGGGGAGCAGTTCTTC. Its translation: CASSLEGGSGEQFF.

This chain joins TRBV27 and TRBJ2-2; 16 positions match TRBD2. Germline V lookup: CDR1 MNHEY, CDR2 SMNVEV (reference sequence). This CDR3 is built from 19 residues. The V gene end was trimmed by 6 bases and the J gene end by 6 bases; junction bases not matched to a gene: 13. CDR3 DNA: TGTGCCAGCAGGCGACACGGGACTAGCGGGAGGGCGGGGGCCGGGGAGCTGTTTTTT. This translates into CASRRHGTSGRAGAGELFF.

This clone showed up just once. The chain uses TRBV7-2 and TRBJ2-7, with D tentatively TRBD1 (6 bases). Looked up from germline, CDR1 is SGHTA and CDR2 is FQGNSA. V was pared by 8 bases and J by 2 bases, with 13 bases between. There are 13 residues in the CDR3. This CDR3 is CASRPSGAYEQYF. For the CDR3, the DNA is TGTGCCAGCCGCCCGTCAGGGGCCTACGAGCAGTACTTC. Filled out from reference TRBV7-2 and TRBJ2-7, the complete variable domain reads GAGVSQSPSNKVTEKGKDVELRCDPISGHTALYWYRQSLGQGLEFLIYFQGNSAPDKSGLPSDRFSAERTGGSVSTLTIQRTQQEDSAVYLCASRPSGAYEQYFGPGTRLTVT.

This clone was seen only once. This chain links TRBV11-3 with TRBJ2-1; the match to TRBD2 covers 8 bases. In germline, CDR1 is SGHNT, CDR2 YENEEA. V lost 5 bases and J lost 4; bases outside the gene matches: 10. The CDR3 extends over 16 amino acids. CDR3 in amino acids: CASSPVSGRAYNEQFF. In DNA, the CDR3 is TGTGCCAGCAGCCCTGTGAGCGGGAGAGCATACAATGAGCAGTTCTTC.

CDR3 DNA sequence: TGTGCCAGCAGCTTGCACTACACCGGGGAGCTGTTTTTT. Translated, it gives CASSLHYTGELFF. J is TRBJ2-2 and V is TRBV7-2, with D unclear. Germline values: CDR1 SGHTA, CDR2 FQGNSA. This CDR3 spans 13 amino acids. V shed 3 bases and J shed 3 bases, with 5 bases lying between them.

The CDR3 protein is CASKPNGALPSEQYF. The CDR3 DNA sequence: TGTGCCAGCAAACCCAACGGGGCGCTACCATCCGAGCAGTACTTC. The rearrangement links TRBV6-6 to TRBJ2-7, with D possibly being TRBD1 or TRBD2 (5 bases each). V gave up 7 bases and J gave up 6 bases, with 22 bases separating them. The CDR3 spans 15 residues. Looked up from germline, CDR1 is MNHNY and CDR2 is SVGAGI (reference sequence).

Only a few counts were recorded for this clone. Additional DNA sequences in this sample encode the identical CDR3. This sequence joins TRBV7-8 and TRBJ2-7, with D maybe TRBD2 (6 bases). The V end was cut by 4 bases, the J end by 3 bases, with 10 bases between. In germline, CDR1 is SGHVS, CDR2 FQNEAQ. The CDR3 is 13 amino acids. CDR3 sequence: CASSSGTLYEQYF. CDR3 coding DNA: TGTGCCAGCAGCTCCGGGACTCTCTACGAGCAGTACTTC. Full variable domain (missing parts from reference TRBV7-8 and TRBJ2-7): GAGVSQSPRYKVAKRGQDVALRCDPISGHVSLFWYQQALGQGPEFLTYFQNEAQLDKSGLPSDRFFAERPEGSVSTLKIQRTQQEDSAVYLCASSSGTLYEQYFGPGTRLTVT.

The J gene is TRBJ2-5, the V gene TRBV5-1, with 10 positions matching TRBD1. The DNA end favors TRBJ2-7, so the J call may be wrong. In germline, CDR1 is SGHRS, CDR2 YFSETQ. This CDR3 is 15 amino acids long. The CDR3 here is CASSPRTGGSYEQYF. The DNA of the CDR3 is TGCGCCAGCAGCCCCAGGACAGGGGGGTCCTACGAGCAGTACTTC.

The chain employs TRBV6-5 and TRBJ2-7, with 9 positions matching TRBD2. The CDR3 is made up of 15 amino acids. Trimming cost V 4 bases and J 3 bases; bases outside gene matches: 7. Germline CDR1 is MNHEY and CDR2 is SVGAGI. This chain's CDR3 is CASSSPRLADYEQYF. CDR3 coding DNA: TGTGCCAGCAGTTCTCCCAGACTAGCGGACTACGAGCAGTACTTC.

CDR3 sequence: CASSKVLAGVNIQYF. Here the CDR3 DNA reads TGTGCCAGCAGCAAAGTCTTGGCAGGAGTAAACATTCAGTACTTC. V and J are TRBV21-1 and TRBJ2-4. TRBV21-1 is tagged as a pseudogene. The CDR3 loop spans 15 amino acids.

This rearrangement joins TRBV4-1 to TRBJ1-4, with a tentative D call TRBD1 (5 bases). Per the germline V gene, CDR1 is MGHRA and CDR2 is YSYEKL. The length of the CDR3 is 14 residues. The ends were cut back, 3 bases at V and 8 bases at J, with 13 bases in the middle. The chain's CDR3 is CASSQGPRDEKLFF. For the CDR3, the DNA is TGCGCCAGCAGCCAGGGGCCCCGGGACGAAAAACTGTTTTTT.

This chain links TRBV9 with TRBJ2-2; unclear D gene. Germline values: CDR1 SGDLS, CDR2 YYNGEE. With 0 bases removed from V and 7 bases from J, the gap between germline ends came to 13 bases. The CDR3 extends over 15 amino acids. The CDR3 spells CASSVGLGRGGELFF. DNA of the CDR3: TGTGCCAGCAGCGTAGGCCTAGGTAGAGGCGGGGAGCTGTTTTTT.

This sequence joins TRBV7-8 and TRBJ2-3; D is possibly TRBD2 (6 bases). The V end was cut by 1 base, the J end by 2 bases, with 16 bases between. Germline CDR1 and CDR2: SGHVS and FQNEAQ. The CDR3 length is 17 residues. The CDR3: CASSLGPLTGATDTQYF. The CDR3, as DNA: TGTGCCAGCAGCTTAGGGCCTTTGACGGGAGCCACAGATACGCAGTATTTT.

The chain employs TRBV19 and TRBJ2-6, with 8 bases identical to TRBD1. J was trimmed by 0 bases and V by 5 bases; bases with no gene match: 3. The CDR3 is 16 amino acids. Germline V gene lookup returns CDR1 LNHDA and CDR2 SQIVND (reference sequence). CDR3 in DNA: TGTGCCAGTAGTCCTACAGGGGGCTCTGGGGCCAACGTCCTGACTTTC. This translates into CASSPTGGSGANVLTF.

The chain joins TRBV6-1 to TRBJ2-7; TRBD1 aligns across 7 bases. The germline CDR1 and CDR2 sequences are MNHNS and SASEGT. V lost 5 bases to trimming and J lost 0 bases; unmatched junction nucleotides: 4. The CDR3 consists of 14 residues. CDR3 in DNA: TGTGCCAGCAGTTGGGACAGAAGCTCCTACGAGCAGTACTTC. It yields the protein CASSWDRSSYEQYF.

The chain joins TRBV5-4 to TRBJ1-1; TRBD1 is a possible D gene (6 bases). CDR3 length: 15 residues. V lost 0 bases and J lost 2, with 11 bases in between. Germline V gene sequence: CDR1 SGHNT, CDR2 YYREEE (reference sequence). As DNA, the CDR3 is TGTGCCAGCAGCTTGGGGACAGTTCTTAACACTGAAGCTTTCTTT. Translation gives CASSLGTVLNTEAFF. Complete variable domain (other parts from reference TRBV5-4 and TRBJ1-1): ETGVTQSPTHLIKTRGQQVTLRCSSQSGHNTVSWYQQALGQGPQFIFQYYREEENGRGNFPPRFSGLQFPNYSSELNVNALELDDSALYLCASSLGTVLNTEAFFGQGTRLTVV.

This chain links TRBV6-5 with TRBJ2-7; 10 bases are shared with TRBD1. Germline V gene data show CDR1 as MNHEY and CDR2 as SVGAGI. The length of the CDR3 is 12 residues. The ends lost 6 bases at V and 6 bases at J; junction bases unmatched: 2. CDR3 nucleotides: TGTGCCAGCAGGACAGGGGGCGCCGAGCAGTACTTC. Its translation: CASRTGGAEQYF.

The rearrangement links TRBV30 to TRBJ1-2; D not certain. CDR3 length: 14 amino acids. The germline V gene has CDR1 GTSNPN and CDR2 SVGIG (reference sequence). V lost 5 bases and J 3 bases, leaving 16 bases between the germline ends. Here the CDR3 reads CAWLALGSDYGYTF. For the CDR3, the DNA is TGTGCCTGGCTAGCCCTGGGCAGTGACTATGGCTACACCTTC.

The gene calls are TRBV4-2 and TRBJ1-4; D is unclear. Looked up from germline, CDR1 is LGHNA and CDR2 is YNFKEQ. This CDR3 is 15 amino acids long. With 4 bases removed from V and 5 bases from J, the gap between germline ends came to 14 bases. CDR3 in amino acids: CASSPYTTSNEKLFF. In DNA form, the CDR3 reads TGTGCCAGCAGCCCCTACACTACTTCAAATGAAAAACTGTTTTTT.

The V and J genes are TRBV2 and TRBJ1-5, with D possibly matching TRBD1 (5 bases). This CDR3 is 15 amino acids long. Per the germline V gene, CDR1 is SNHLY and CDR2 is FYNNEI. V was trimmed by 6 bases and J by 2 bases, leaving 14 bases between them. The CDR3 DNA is TGTGCCAGCAGGGGGGGAGGGCCCGGCAATCAGCCCCAGCATTTT. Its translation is CASRGGGPGNQPQHF.

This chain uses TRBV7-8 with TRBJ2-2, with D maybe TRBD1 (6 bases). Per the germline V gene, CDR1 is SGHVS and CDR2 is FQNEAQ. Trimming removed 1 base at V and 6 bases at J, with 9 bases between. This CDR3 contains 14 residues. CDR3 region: CASSLVGQPGELFF. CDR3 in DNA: TGTGCCAGCAGCTTAGTTGGACAGCCCGGGGAGCTGTTTTTT.

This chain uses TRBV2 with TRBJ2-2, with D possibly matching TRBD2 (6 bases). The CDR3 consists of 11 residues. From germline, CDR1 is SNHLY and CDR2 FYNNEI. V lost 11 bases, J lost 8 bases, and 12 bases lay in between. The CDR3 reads CAGRGSGELFF. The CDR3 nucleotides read TGTGCCGGACGGGGGTCTGGGGAGCTGTTTTTT.

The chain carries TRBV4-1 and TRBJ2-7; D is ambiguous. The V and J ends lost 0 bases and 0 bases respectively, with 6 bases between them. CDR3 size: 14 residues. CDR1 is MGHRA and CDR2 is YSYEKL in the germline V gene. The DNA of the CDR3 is TGCGCCAGCAGCCAAGATGGTAACTCCTACGAGCAGTACTTC. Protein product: CASSQDGNSYEQYF.

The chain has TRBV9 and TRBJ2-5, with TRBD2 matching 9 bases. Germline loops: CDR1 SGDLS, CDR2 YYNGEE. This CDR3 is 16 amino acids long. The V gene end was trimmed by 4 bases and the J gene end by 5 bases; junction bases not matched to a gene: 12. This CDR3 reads CASSWGAGGPFETQYF. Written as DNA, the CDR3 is TGTGCCAGCAGCTGGGGGGCGGGAGGGCCTTTTGAGACCCAGTACTTC.

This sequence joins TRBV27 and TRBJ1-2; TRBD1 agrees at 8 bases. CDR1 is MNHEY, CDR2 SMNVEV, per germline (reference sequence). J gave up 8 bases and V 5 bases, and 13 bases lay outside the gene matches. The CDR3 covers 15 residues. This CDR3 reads CASSPWTGWSEGYTF. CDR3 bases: TGTGCCAGCAGTCCGTGGACAGGGTGGTCGGAGGGCTACACCTTC.

In DNA, the CDR3 is TGTGCCAGCAGTTCTTCAGCCACCGATATCTATGGCTACACCTTC. This codes for CASSSSATDIYGYTF. V and J are TRBV27 and TRBJ1-2, with unresolved D. The V gene lost 4 bases and the J gene lost 4 bases, with 16 bases spanning the gap. This CDR3 region has 15 residues. Germline-derived CDR1 and CDR2 are MNHEY and SMNVEV (reference sequence).

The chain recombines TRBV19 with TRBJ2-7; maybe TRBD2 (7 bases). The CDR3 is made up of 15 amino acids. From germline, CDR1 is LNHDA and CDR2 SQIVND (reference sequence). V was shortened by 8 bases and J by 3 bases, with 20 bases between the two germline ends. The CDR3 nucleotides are TGTGCCAGTGCCGGTCGGGGGGCTCTCTACTACGAGCAGTACTTC. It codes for CASAGRGALYYEQYF.

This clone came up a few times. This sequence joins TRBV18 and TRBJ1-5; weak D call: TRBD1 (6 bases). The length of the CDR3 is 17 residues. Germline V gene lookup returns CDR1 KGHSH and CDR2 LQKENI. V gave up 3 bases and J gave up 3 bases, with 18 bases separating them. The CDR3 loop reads CASSPGGSEIVNQPQHF. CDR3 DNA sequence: TGTGCCAGCTCACCTGGGGGCAGCGAGATCGTCAATCAGCCCCAGCATTTT.

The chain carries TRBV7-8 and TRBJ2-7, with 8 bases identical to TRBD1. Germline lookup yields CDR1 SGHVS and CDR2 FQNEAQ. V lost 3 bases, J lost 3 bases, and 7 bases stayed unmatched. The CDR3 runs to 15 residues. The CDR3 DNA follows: TGTGCCAGCAGCTTCGACAGGGGATGGGGCTACGAGCAGTACTTC. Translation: CASSFDRGWGYEQYF.

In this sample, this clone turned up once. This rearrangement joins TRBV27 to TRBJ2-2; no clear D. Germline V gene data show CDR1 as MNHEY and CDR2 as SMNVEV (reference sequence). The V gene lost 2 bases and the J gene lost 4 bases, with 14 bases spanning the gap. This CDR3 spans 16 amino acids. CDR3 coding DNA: TGTGCCAGCAGTTTAAAAGTGGAGTTTAGCACCGGGGAGCTGTTTTTT. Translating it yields CASSLKVEFSTGELFF.